There are a few counts of the clone carrying this TCR beta chain. The antigen is undetermined. 60 Vbeta and 13 Jbeta primers were used in PCR. The repertoire was sequenced with immunoSEQ multiplex PCR; TCRdb's copy has only in-frame clones and lacks some. The data hold 150,000 to 200,000 clones, with around nine tenths observed a single time. This sample is part of a study of cytomegalovirus exposure and HLA in healthy donors. Study-level points and caveats: In a later analysis, TCR beta V- and J-gene trimming showed a link to a missense DCLRE1C variant.

The germline V and J ends were trimmed by 0 bases and 2 bases, with 11 bases remaining between them. This CDR3 has 16 residues. Germline CDR1 and CDR2: MNHNY and SVGAGI (reference sequence). The sequence derives from a woman aged 18-29 years in good health and CMV-seronegative. The chain carries TRBV6-6 and TRBJ1-3, with TRBD1 as a possible D gene (6 bases). Sample: PBMCs. DNA for the CDR3: TGTGCCAGCAGTTACTCGATTAGGACAGCTGGAAACACCATATATTTT. The encoded protein is CASSYSIRTAGNTIYF.